This T cell receptor beta chain was captured by sequencing in a study of human T cells and chemical hapten exposure. CDR3 length equals 17 residues. Per germline, CDR1 MNHEY and CDR2 SVGAGI. Trimming took off 0 bases at V and 0 bases at J, with 14 bases between the two ends. Time point reported: patch test 2, 6 weeks after DPC sensitization. Indicated treatment: therapeutic diphenylcyclopropenone sensitization with weekly scalp DPC. There are a few counts of this clonotype. MiXCR, run by TCRdb on the RACE reads, gives a single entry per CDR3 protein. The repertoire includes about 350,000 distinct CDR3 sequences, about 6% of them detected once, and roughly 5.4% sits in the top ten.

The sequenced sample was whole blood, obtained in connection with sensitization to the hapten diphenylcyclopropenone (DPC). The sequence derives from a woman in her late teens or twenties with alopecia areata. Some clones in this sample may be carry-over from other donors' samples. V usage is TRBV6-5 and J usage is TRBJ1-1; D is uncertain. This CDR3 is CASSYSQTEAVNTEAFF. The CDR3 nucleotides are TGTGCCAGCAGTTACTCTCAGACGGAAGCCGTGAACACTGAAGCTTTCTTT.